This T cell receptor (beta chain) was found in a study of T cell responses to AZD1222 COVID-19 vaccine. The CDR3 loop spans 12 amino acids. Per the germline V gene, CDR1 is GTSNPN and CDR2 is SVGIG (reference sequence). Trimming cost V 5 bases and J 8 bases, with 15 bases left between them. Produced via immunoSEQ multiplex PCR; TCRdb's table is partial and in-frame only. Here the sample spans roughly 140,000 clones, about 90% being singletons. The genes are TRBV30 and TRBJ1-2; TRBD1 is a possible D gene (5 bases). This TCR derives from an adult in good health. This specimen consisted of peripheral blood, obtained on day 0 of AZD1222 vaccination. The CDR3 DNA reads as TGTGCCTGGTTGGGGCTCGGCGCCGGCTACACCTTC. Encoded protein: CAWLGLGAGYTF.